These T cell receptor beta chains were read from a single sample in a study of cytomegalovirus exposure and HLA in healthy donors. Sequencing used immunoSEQ multiplex PCR; TCRdb keeps in-frame clones, though not all of them. Here the sample spans 100,000 to 150,000 clones, around two thirds being singletons. The sample comprised PBMCs. The receptors come from a man in his fifties or sixties in good health and CMV-seropositive. CDR3s include the opening cysteine and the closing phenylalanine or tryptophan. The order of the fields is clone size, D gene, V gene, J gene, CDR3 DNA, CDR3 protein. A D gene is named only where the DNA matches it firmly. Clone size appears in some rows only: once, few, many, or a class for an expanded clone.

few	.	TRBV5-4	TRBJ1-6	TGTGCCAGCAGCACCTCGGTCTCCTATAATTCACCCCTCCACTTT	CASSTSVSYNSPLHF
.	.	TRBV11-3	TRBJ2-1	TGTGCCAGCAGCTTAGGGTCGGGTTGGGGGCAGGTCAATGAGCAGTTCTTC	CASSLGSGWGQVNEQFF
.	TRBD1	TRBV7-2	TRBJ1-1	TGTGCCAGCAGCTTGCGGACAGGGGGCACTGAAGCTTTCTTT	CASSLRTGGTEAFF
.	.	TRBV5-1	TRBJ2-5	TGCGCCAGCAGGGCTACTAGTGGAGAGACCCAGTACTTC	CASRATSGETQYF
.	.	TRBV19	TRBJ2-5	TGTGCCAGTAGGGCTAGGGACTGGGAGACCCAGTACTTC	CASRARDWETQYF
.	.	TRBV30	TRBJ1-2	TGTGCCTGGAGTGATGGGAGGGGCTATGGCTACACCTTC	CAWSDGRGYGYTF
.	.	TRBV28	TRBJ1-2	TGTGCCAGCAGTCTGACAGATTATGGCTACACCTTC	CASSLTDYGYTF
.	TRBD1	TRBV7-9	TRBJ2-7	TGTGCCAGCAGCTGGACAGGCTACGAGCAGTACTTC	CASSWTGYEQYF
.	TRBD2	TRBV5-1	TRBJ2-3	TGCGCCAGCAATCTCTTTAGCGGGGGGCTCACAGATACGCAGTATTTT	CASNLFSGGLTDTQYF
few	.	TRBV4-2	TRBJ1-1	TGTGCCAGCAGCCAAGTGACAGCTGAAGCTTTCTTT	CASSQVTAEAFF
.	TRBD1	TRBV28	TRBJ2-7	TGTGCCAGCAGTCCCCGACAGGGGATTTCCTACGAGCAGTACTTC	CASSPRQGISYEQYF
few	TRBD1	TRBV7-3	TRBJ2-7	TGTGCCAGCAGCTCAAGGACAGGGGACTCCTACGAGCAGTACTTC	CASSSRTGDSYEQYF
.	TRBD1	TRBV28	TRBJ2-7	TGTGCCAGCAGTTTACCCACCCCACAGGGGACGGAGCAGTACTTC	CASSLPTPQGTEQYF
.	.	TRBV9	TRBJ2-1	TGTGCCAGCAGCGTAGCTGAGAGGGAAGGGTACAATGAGCAGTTCTTC	CASSVAEREGYNEQFF
.	.	TRBV6-5	TRBJ2-7	TGTGCCACATCACCTCAGGCAGGTTTCTCCTACGAGCAGTACTTC	CATSPQAGFSYEQYF
.	.	TRBV7-9	TRBJ1-2	TGTGCCAGCAGCTTAGCGGGGCGGGGTGGCTACACCTTC	CASSLAGRGGYTF
.	.	TRBV27	TRBJ1-5	TGTGCCAGCACTTCAGGGGATCAGCCCCAGCATTTT	CASTSGDQPQHF
.	.	TRBV19	TRBJ2-2	TGTGCCACCGGGCGGGACAGTAACACCGGGGAGCTGTTTTTT	CATGRDSNTGELFF
.	TRBD2	TRBV5-1	TRBJ2-3	TGCGCCAGCAGCGTCGGGGGGGCCGAAGATACGCAGTATTTT	CASSVGGAEDTQYF
few	.	TRBV25-1	TRBJ1-3	TGTGCCAGCAGGCCGAGTATCTCTGGAAACACCATATATTTT	CASRPSISGNTIYF
.	TRBD1	TRBV19	TRBJ2-2	TGTGCCAGTAGTAATGGCCAGGGGGCGGGCACCGGGGAGCTGTTTTTT	CASSNGQGAGTGELFF
few	.	TRBV10-3	TRBJ2-5	TGTGCCATCAGTACGAGGAGGGAAGAGACCCAGTACTTC	CAISTRREETQYF
.	TRBD2	TRBV2	TRBJ2-3	TGTGCCAGCAGTGCCGGGACTAGCGGACTCACAGATACGCAGTATTTT	CASSAGTSGLTDTQYF
few	.	TRBV2	TRBJ2-7	TGTGCCAGCAGCGGGGGTGAGGGAGCCTCCAACGAGCAGTACTTC	CASSGGEGASNEQYF
.	.	TRBV5-1	TRBJ1-1	TGCGCCAGCGGGATACAGGGAACGAACACTGAAGCTTTCTTT	CASGIQGTNTEAFF
.	.	TRBV18	TRBJ1-4	TGTGCCAGCTCACAAAGAGGGAGGAAACTGTTTTTT	CASSQRGRKLFF
.	TRBD2	TRBV4-2	TRBJ2-1	TGTGCCAGCAGCCGAGCGGGGTACAATGAGCAGTTCTTC	CASSRAGYNEQFF
.	.	TRBV7-9	TRBJ2-7	TGTGCCAGCAGCTTAACACACGAGCAGTACTTC	CASSLTHEQYF
.	.	TRBV18	TRBJ1-2	TGTGCCAGCTCATTAGACAGTAACTATGGCTACACCTTC	CASSLDSNYGYTF
.	.	TRBV7-8	TRBJ1-1	TGTGCCAGCAGCTTATCACTAAGCCTCACTGAAGCTTTCTTT	CASSLSLSLTEAFF
.	.	TRBV29-1	TRBJ1-4	TGCAGCGTTTCAGACAGGAATGAAAAACTGTTTTTT	CSVSDRNEKLFF
many	.	TRBV2	TRBJ1-4	TGTGCCAGCAGAGCCGGGACATCTTATGAAAAACTGTTTTTT	CASRAGTSYEKLFF
.	TRBD1	TRBV29-1	TRBJ1-1	TGCAGCGTCGCCGATCGGGACAGGGCCGATGAAGCTTTCTTT	CSVADRDRADEAFF
.	TRBD1	TRBV30	TRBJ1-6	TGTGCCTGGAGTGAGGGACAGGGTAATTCACCCCTCCACTTT	CAWSEGQGNSPLHF
.	TRBD1	TRBV28	TRBJ2-7	TGTGCCAGCAGTCAAATCTTAGCAAGGACAGGGGGATACGAGCAGTACTTC	CASSQILARTGGYEQYF
medium-sized	.	TRBV5-6	TRBJ2-1	TGTGCCAGCTGTGACAGCTCCTACAATGAGCAGTTCTTC	CASCDSSYNEQFF
.	.	TRBV5-6	TRBJ1-6	TGTGCCAGCAGCTTGGCCGGGGGGGACTCACCCCTCCACTTT	CASSLAGGDSPLHF
.	.	TRBV5-5	TRBJ2-7	TGTGCCAGCAGCTTGGGGGGGGGCCAGACCTCCTACGAGCAGTACTTC	CASSLGGGQTSYEQYF
.	.	TRBV19	TRBJ1-5	TGTGCCAGTACCCGGGACACCGATCAGCCCCAGCATTTT	CASTRDTDQPQHF
.	TRBD1	TRBV19	TRBJ1-2	TGTGCCAGTTCGGGATCGGGACAGAACTATGGCTACACCTTC	CASSGSGQNYGYTF
few	TRBD1	TRBV6-5	TRBJ1-4	TGTGCCAGCAGTTACGGACAGGGGCGGGTTGAAAAACTGTTTTTT	CASSYGQGRVEKLFF
few	.	TRBV19	TRBJ1-5	TGTGCCAGTAGTACCGGGAACAATCAGCCCCAGCATTTT	CASSTGNNQPQHF
once	.	TRBV18	TRBJ2-7	TGTGCCAGCTCACCACTCCCTAGCGACGAGCAGTACTTC	CASSPLPSDEQYF
.	.	TRBV10-3	TRBJ1-6	TGTGCCATCAGTGGAGGAGAGGGCCTTAATTCACCCCTCCACTTT	CAISGGEGLNSPLHF
.	.	TRBV21-1	TRBJ1-1	TGTGCCAGCAGCAAAGTAATATGGGGCAGGGTGAGGACTGAAGCTTTCTTT	CASSKVIWGRVRTEAFF
.	TRBD2	TRBV5-4	TRBJ2-5	TGTGCCAGCAGCTTGGAGACTAGCGGGGGGCAAGAGACCCAGTACTTC	CASSLETSGGQETQYF
.	.	TRBV28	TRBJ2-3	TGTGCCAGCAGGCCTCAACTTACAGATACGCAGTATTTT	CASRPQLTDTQYF
.	TRBD2	TRBV7-9	TRBJ2-7	TGTGCCAGCAGTTTAGCGGGGGGGCCCTACGAGCAGTACTTC	CASSLAGGPYEQYF
.	TRBD1	TRBV4-1	TRBJ1-2	TGCGCCAGCAGCCAGCAGGACAGGGCCCATGGCTACACCTTC	CASSQQDRAHGYTF
few	TRBD1	TRBV7-9	TRBJ2-7	TGTGCCAGCAGCCCCGGGACAGGGTCCTACGAGCAGTACTTC	CASSPGTGSYEQYF
.	.	TRBV5-1	TRBJ1-1	TGCGCCAGCAGCCCACAGGGAGAGAGGACTGAAGCTTTCTTT	CASSPQGERTEAFF
few	.	TRBV9	TRBJ2-1	TGTGCCAGCAGCCCCCAAAGCGGGTACAATGAGCAGTTCTTC	CASSPQSGYNEQFF
.	.	TRBV2	TRBJ1-1	TGTGCCAGCAGTGTTGAGGGTAGGGACACTGAAGCTTTCTTT	CASSVEGRDTEAFF
.	.	TRBV6-6	TRBJ1-3	TGTGCCAGCAGCCCTCCGGGTTCGGAGTTCACCATATATTTT	CASSPPGSEFTIYF
.	.	TRBV7-3	TRBJ1-1	TGTGCCAGCAGCTTATTTCTCAGTAGTACAGGAGGGACTGAAGCTTTCTTT	CASSLFLSSTGGTEAFF
.	TRBD1	TRBV28	TRBJ2-7	TGTGCCAGCAGTTTACGCCCCCAGACAGGGGACGAGCAGTACTTC	CASSLRPQTGDEQYF
.	TRBD1	TRBV28	TRBJ2-7	TGTGCCAGCAGTTTACCTAGGACAGGGTCCTACGAGCAGTACTTC	CASSLPRTGSYEQYF
.	.	TRBV4-1	TRBJ2-3	TGCGCCAGCAGCCATGGAGGGGCCGAGAGCACAGATACGCAGTATTTT	CASSHGGAESTDTQYF
.	TRBD1	TRBV13	TRBJ1-3	TGTGCCAGCAGCCCGGGACAGTACTCTGGAAACACCATATATTTT	CASSPGQYSGNTIYF
.	.	TRBV2	TRBJ1-2	TGTGCCAGCAGTGTAAGGGGCTATGGCTACACCTTC	CASSVRGYGYTF